Listed here are 22 T cell receptor beta chains from one sample, sequenced in a study of blood T cell repertoires in COVID-19. Sequenced by immunoSEQ multiplex PCR; TCRdb stores in-frame clones only, minus some. The profile shows about 140,000 clones, about four fifths of them singletons. The sequenced sample consisted of peripheral blood. These receptors all come from a human donor in a cohort sampled during active COVID-19.

This clone came up many times. The chain carries TRBV10-3 and TRBJ1-4; 7 bases are shared with TRBD1. The V gene's germline CDR1 is ENHRY and CDR2 SYGVKD. The CDR3 is 15 residues long. After removal of 0 bases from V and 9 bases from J, the junction contained 7 bases not matched to a gene. The CDR3 protein is CAISESRQGGQKLFF. The CDR3, as DNA: TGTGCCATCAGTGAGTCTAGGCAGGGGGGCCAAAAACTGTTTTTT.

The CDR3 spells CASSLVDRPLGANVLTF. CDR3 DNA: TGTGCCAGCAGCTTGGTGGACAGGCCACTCGGGGCCAACGTCCTGACTTTC. J is TRBJ2-6 and V is TRBV5-5; the match to TRBD1 covers 7 bases. CDR3 length: 17 residues. From germline, CDR1 is SGHKS and CDR2 YYEKEE (reference sequence). V was clipped by 0 bases and J by 4 bases; unmatched bases: 7.

This clone has only a few counts. The chain combines TRBV18 with TRBJ2-2, with D possibly TRBD1 on 6 matching bases. The germline V gene has CDR1 KGHSH and CDR2 LQKENI. Trimming stripped 1 base from V and 6 bases from J, with 9 bases between. This CDR3 has 14 residues. In nucleotides, the CDR3 is TGTGCCAGCTCACCACAACAGGGTGCCGGGGAGCTGTTTTTT. It yields the protein CASSPQQGAGELFF. Together with reference TRBV18 and TRBJ2-2, the CDR3 gives the full variable domain: NAGVMQNPRHLVRRRGQEARLRCSPMKGHSHVYWYRQLPEEGLKFMVYLQKENIIDESGMPKERFSAEFPKEGPSILRIQQVVRGDSAAYFCASSPQQGAGELFFGEGSRLTVL.

The chain links TRBV9 to TRBJ1-6, with no clear D. Per the germline V gene, CDR1 is SGDLS and CDR2 is YYNGEE. The CDR3 runs 15 residues. The V and J ends lost 6 bases and 2 bases respectively, with 12 bases between them. The CDR3 coding sequence is TGTGCCAGCAACCGGGGTGAGACCTATAATTCACCCCTCCACTTT. Protein: CASNRGETYNSPLHF.

The V call is TRBV6-6, the J call TRBJ1-1; D perhaps matches TRBD1 (5 bases). The CDR3 is 13 amino acids. Trimming left V 2 bases short and J 5 bases short, with 9 bases between. Per the germline V gene, CDR1 is MNHNY and CDR2 is SVGAGI (reference sequence). The CDR3 sequence is CASSYGGVTEAFF. The CDR3 DNA sequence: TGTGCCAGCAGTTACGGGGGGGTGACTGAAGCTTTCTTT.

The genes are TRBV3-1 (or the pseudogene TRBV3-2) and TRBJ2-5, with 12 bases matching TRBD1. The ends lost 6 bases at V and 5 bases at J; junction bases unmatched: 7. The germline V gene has CDR1 LGHDT and CDR2 YNNKEL (reference sequence). This CDR3 spans 15 amino acids. CDR3 region: CASSSGTGGWETQYF. The CDR3 DNA is TGTGCCAGCAGTTCCGGGACAGGGGGCTGGGAGACCCAGTACTTC.

This sequence joins TRBV7-9 and TRBJ2-7; 7 bases align to TRBD2. The length of the CDR3 is 15 residues. J was trimmed by 5 bases and V by 6 bases; bases with no gene match: 13. Germline loops: CDR1 SEHNR, CDR2 FQNEAQ (reference sequence). In DNA, the CDR3 is TGTGCCAGCAGGCCCCCGGGGGGTGTGGGCCACGAGCAGTACTTC. It translates to CASRPPGGVGHEQYF.

The rearrangement joins TRBV7-2 to TRBJ1-3; maybe TRBD1 (6 bases). Trimming cost V 1 base and J 0 bases, with 13 bases left between them. The CDR3 covers 17 residues. Looked up from germline, CDR1 is SGHTA and CDR2 is FQGNSA. DNA for the CDR3: TGTGCCAGCAGCTTAGTAGGCAGGGGCCTCTCTGGAAACACCATATATTTT. Protein sequence: CASSLVGRGLSGNTIYF.

J is TRBJ2-7 and V is TRBV25-1, with a weak D call TRBD1 (5 bases). V was clipped by 6 bases and J by 4 bases, with 7 bases between them. The CDR3 sequence is 11 residues long. Germline values: CDR1 MGHDK, CDR2 SYGVNS. The CDR3 DNA is TGTGCCAGCAGAGCAGGGTACGAGCAGTACTTC. Its protein product is CASRAGYEQYF.

This rearrangement joins TRBV5-1 to TRBJ2-2; TRBD1 matches at 8 bases. The CDR3 consists of 18 residues. Trimming at V came to 7 bases and at J to 4 bases, leaving 18 bases not matched to a gene. Germline V gives CDR1 SGHRS, CDR2 YFSETQ. The CDR3 here is CASRGRTGTGLSTGELFF. The DNA for the CDR3 is TGCGCCAGCCGGGGGCGAACCGGGACAGGTCTTAGCACCGGGGAGCTGTTTTTT.

The V and J genes are TRBV13 and TRBJ2-3; D is possibly TRBD1 (6 bases). The CDR3 has 15 amino acids. Per the germline V gene, CDR1 is PRHDT and CDR2 is FYEKMQ (reference sequence). Trimming removed 4 bases from V and 3 bases from J, with 14 bases in between. CDR3 DNA sequence: TGTGCCAGCAGCTCTACCGGACAGAAAACAGATACGCAGTATTTT. Its translation is CASSSTGQKTDTQYF. Drawing the rest from reference TRBV13 and TRBJ2-3, the complete variable domain is AAGVIQSPRHLIKEKRETATLKCYPIPRHDTVYWYQQGPGQDPQFLISFYEKMQSDKGSIPDRFSAQQFSDYHSELNMSSLELGDSALYFCASSSTGQKTDTQYFGPGTRLTVL.

The chain links TRBV7-6 to TRBJ2-7, with 10 bases fitting TRBD1. Germline V gives CDR1 SGHVS, CDR2 FNYEAQ. CDR3 length equals 15 residues. V shed 5 bases and J 4 bases; nucleotides not matched to a gene: 8. For the CDR3, the DNA is TGTGCCAGCAGCAAACCGACAGGGGGCTTGTACGAGCAGTACTTC. Translated, it gives CASSKPTGGLYEQYF.

V gene TRBV7-2 combines with J gene TRBJ2-5, with 12 bases identical to TRBD1. This CDR3 is 15 amino acids long. J gave up 5 bases and V 5 bases, and 6 bases lay outside the gene matches. The germline V gene has CDR1 SGHTA and CDR2 FQGNSA. CDR3 sequence: CASSLGTGGRETQYF. The CDR3 region has the DNA TGTGCCAGCAGCCTAGGGACAGGGGGCAGGGAGACCCAGTACTTC.

The J gene is TRBJ1-1, the V gene TRBV6-5; D might be TRBD1 (5 bases). Deletions cut 0 bases from V and 1 base from J, with 9 bases between. Germline CDR1 is MNHEY and CDR2 is SVGAGI. CDR3 size: 15 residues. CDR3 nucleotides: TGTGCCAGCAGTTACTCTTGGCAGGGGAACACTGAAGCTTTCTTT. It translates to CASSYSWQGNTEAFF.

CDR3 DNA sequence: TGTGCCAGCAGGTTGGGACTAGCGGGGGACAGTGAGCAGTTCTTC. This encodes CASRLGLAGDSEQFF. This chain joins TRBV2 and TRBJ2-1, with 14 bases that match TRBD2. The germline gives CDR1 SNHLY, CDR2 FYNNEI. Trimming took 6 bases from V and 9 from J; bases not matched to a gene: 7. The CDR3 extends over 15 amino acids.

The rearrangement uses TRBV6-6 and TRBJ2-7; the D gene is possibly TRBD1 (5 bases). The V gene's germline CDR1 is MNHNY and CDR2 SVGAGI (reference sequence). The V and J ends lost 4 bases and 1 base respectively, with 14 bases between them. This CDR3 comprises 15 residues. This chain's CDR3 is CASSSGQGTSYEQYF. The CDR3 region has the DNA TGTGCCAGCAGTTCCGGCCAGGGTACTTCCTACGAGCAGTACTTC.

The chain links TRBV9 to TRBJ2-1; 10 bases are a match to TRBD1. With V trimmed by 0 bases and J by 6 bases, 6 bases remained unmatched. The CDR3 runs to 16 residues. In germline, CDR1 is SGDLS, CDR2 YYNGEE. Here the CDR3 reads CASSVDSDRGPNEQFF. As DNA, the CDR3 is TGTGCCAGCAGCGTAGACTCCGACAGGGGGCCCAATGAGCAGTTCTTC. Filled out from reference TRBV9 and TRBJ2-1, the complete variable domain reads DSGVTQTPKHLITATGQRVTLRCSPRSGDLSVYWYQQSLDQGLQFLIQYYNGEERAKGNILERFSAQQFPDLHSELNLSSLELGDSALYFCASSVDSDRGPNEQFFGPGTRLTVL.

The chain links TRBV7-9 to TRBJ2-5; TRBD1 matches at 12 bases. Germline V gene sequence: CDR1 SEHNR, CDR2 FQNEAQ (reference sequence). V lost 0 bases to trimming and J lost 3 bases; unmatched junction nucleotides: 8. This CDR3 contains 18 residues. Written as DNA, the CDR3 is TGTGCCAGCAGCTTAGCTAAAGGGACAGGGGGCCATAAAGAGACCCAGTACTTC. Translated, it gives CASSLAKGTGGHKETQYF.

V is TRBV12-2 and J is TRBJ2-5; the DNA was not compared with TRBD1, the D call given in the table. TRBV12-2 corresponds to a pseudogene. The CDR3 loop spans 16 amino acids. The CDR3 reads CASRLPHRGPGETQYF. The DNA for the CDR3 is TGTGCAAGTCGGCTCCCCCACAGGGGGCCTGGAGAGACCCAGTACTTC.

The V gene is TRBV7-9, the J gene TRBJ1-2; D is uncertain. Deletions cut 1 base from V and 7 bases from J, with 7 bases between. From germline, CDR1 is SEHNR and CDR2 FQNEAQ (reference sequence). The CDR3 extends over 12 amino acids. CDR3 DNA sequence: TGTGCCAGCAGCTTAGTTGAGGGTGGCTACACCTTC. Protein: CASSLVEGGYTF.

This chain uses TRBV18 with TRBJ1-5; possible D gene TRBD1, 6 bases. CDR1 and CDR2 (germline): KGHSH, LQKENI. The CDR3 is 13 residues long. The ends were cut back, 3 bases at V and 6 bases at J, with 9 bases in the middle. CDR3 loop: CASSPPGVQPQHF. In DNA form, the CDR3 reads TGTGCCAGCTCACCTCCAGGGGTTCAGCCCCAGCATTTT.

Many counts were recorded for this clone. V and J are TRBV5-1 and TRBJ1-5; D is possibly TRBD1 (5 bases). CDR1 and CDR2 from the germline V gene are SGHRS and YFSETQ. The length of the CDR3 is 16 residues. Trimming took 4 bases from V and 6 from J, leaving 20 bases between them. CDR3 nucleotides: TGCGCCAGCAGCCCAAGCGGGGACGTAGGAGGTCAGCCCCAGCATTTT. Protein product: CASSPSGDVGGQPQHF.